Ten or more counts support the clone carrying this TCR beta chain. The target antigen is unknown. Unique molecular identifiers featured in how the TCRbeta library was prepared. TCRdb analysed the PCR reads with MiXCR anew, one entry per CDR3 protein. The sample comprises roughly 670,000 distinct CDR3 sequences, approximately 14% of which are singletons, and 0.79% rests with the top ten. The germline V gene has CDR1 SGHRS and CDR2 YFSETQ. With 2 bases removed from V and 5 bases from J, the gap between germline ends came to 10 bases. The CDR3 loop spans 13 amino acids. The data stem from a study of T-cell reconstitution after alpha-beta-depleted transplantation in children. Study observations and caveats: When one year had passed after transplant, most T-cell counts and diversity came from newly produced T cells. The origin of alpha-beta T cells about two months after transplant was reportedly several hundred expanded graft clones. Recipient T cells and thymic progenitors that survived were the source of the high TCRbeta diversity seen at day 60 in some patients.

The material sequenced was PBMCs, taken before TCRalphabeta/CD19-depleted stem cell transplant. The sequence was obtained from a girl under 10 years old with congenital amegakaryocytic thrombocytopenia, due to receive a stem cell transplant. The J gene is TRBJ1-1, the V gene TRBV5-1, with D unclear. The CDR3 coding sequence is TGCGCCAGCAGCTTTCAAGTGAGGACTGAAGCTTTCTTT. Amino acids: CASSFQVRTEAFF.